Listed below are T cell receptor beta chains from one sample, sequenced in a study of Graves' ophthalmopathy and Graves' hyperthyroidism. Each CDR3 protein gets one entry after TCRdb re-called the multiplex PCR reads with MiXCR. This table holds hundreds of thousands of distinct CDR3 sequences, approximately 22% found once. Sequencing input: peripheral blood. The receptors were sampled from a woman between 18 and 29 years old with stable Graves' hyperthyroidism. Some clones in this sample may be carry-over from other donors' samples. CDR3s include the opening cysteine and the closing phenylalanine or tryptophan. Each record gives: J gene, D gene, V gene, clone size, CDR3 protein, CDR3 DNA. The D gene is left open where the match is weak. Clone size is not always given. Where it is, it says once, few, many or a class for expanded clones.

TRBJ2-7	TRBD1	TRBV12-3/TRBV12-4	many	CASSVGQGADEQYF	TGTGCCAGCAGTGTTGGACAGGGGGCGGACGAGCAGTACTTC
TRBJ1-3	NA	TRBV3-1	NA	CASSQGGSFLSGNTIYF	TGTGCCAGCAGCCAAGGTGGGAGCTTCCTCTCTGGAAACACCATATATTTT
TRBJ2-5	TRBD1	TRBV6-1	NA	CASSIGQGAQETKYF	TGTGCCAGCAGTATCGGACAGGGAGCCCAAGAGACCAAGTACTTC
TRBJ1-1	NA	TRBV6-4	NA	CASSPRPRGTEAFF	TGTGCCAGCAGTCCTCGGCCGAGGGGCACTGAAGCTTTCTTT
TRBJ1-2	NA	TRBV18	many	CASSGQMLNGYTF	TGTGCCAGCTCAGGACAGATGCTGAATGGCTACACCTTC
TRBJ2-7	TRBD1	TRBV25-1	NA	CASSGTGTGRYEQYF	TGTGCCAGCAGTGGGACCGGGACAGGTCGCTACGAGCAGTACTTC
TRBJ2-7	NA	TRBV7-2	many	CASSLAQYSGFSAYEQYF	TGTGCCAGCAGCTTAGCGCAATATTCGGGCTTTTCGGCCTACGAGCAGTACTTC
TRBJ1-1	TRBD1	TRBV12-3/TRBV12-4	many	CASGTGGTNTEAFF	TGTGCCAGCGGGACAGGGGGAACGAACACTGAAGCTTTCTTT
TRBJ1-1	NA	TRBV12-3/TRBV12-4	many	CASRIDSTEAFF	TGTGCCAGCAGGATAGACAGCACTGAAGCTTTCTTT
TRBJ2-3	TRBD2	TRBV11-2	few	CASSLVLAGDTDTQYF	TGTGCCAGCAGCTTAGTCCTAGCGGGGGACACAGATACGCAGTATTTT
TRBJ1-1	NA	TRBV6-2/TRBV6-3	NA	CASILSFSGMNTEAFF	TGTGCCAGCATTCTATCCTTTTCGGGGATGAACACTGAAGCTTTCTTT
TRBJ2-7	TRBD1	TRBV28	many	CASSFYGQGPYEQYF	TGTGCCAGCAGTTTCTATGGACAGGGTCCCTACGAGCAGTACTTC
TRBJ1-2	TRBD1	TRBV4-2	NA	CASSQDTGVLGYTF	TGTGCCAGCAGCCAAGATACAGGGGTATTGGGCTACACCTTC
TRBJ2-5	NA	TRBV15	many	CATSRVVQETQYF	TGTGCCACCAGCAGAGTTGTACAAGAGACCCAGTACTTC
TRBJ1-6	NA	TRBV28	once	CASSISVAPYLLHF	TGTGCCAGCAGCATATCAGTGGCACCCTATCTCCTCCACTTT
TRBJ2-7	NA	TRBV7-2	many	CASSLAGLSYEQYF	TGTGCCAGCAGCTTAGCGGGATTGAGCTACGAGCAGTACTTC
TRBJ1-6	NA	TRBV12-3/TRBV12-4	NA	CASSPGSDHSPLHF	TGTGCCAGCAGCCCGGGCAGCGACCATTCACCCCTCCACTTT
TRBJ1-1	NA	TRBV20-1	NA	CSASVGWHTEAFF	TGCAGTGCTAGTGTCGGGTGGCACACTGAAGCTTTCTTT
TRBJ2-5	TRBD1	TRBV30	many	CAWDRDRGQGTQYF	TGTGCCTGGGACCGGGACAGGGGGCAGGGGACCCAGTACTTC
TRBJ2-2	TRBD1	TRBV27	many	CASTKDRGRGTGELFF	TGTGCCAGCACCAAAGACAGGGGTCGGGGCACCGGGGAGCTGTTTTTT
TRBJ2-6	TRBD2	TRBV11-2	once	CASSLFPSGSSGANVLTF	TGTGCCAGCAGCTTATTTCCTAGCGGGAGCTCTGGGGCCAACGTCCTGACTTTC
TRBJ2-5	TRBD2	TRBV29-1	NA	CSVGVAGGGETQYF	TGCAGCGTTGGCGTAGCGGGAGGTGGAGAGACCCAGTACTTC
TRBJ1-1	TRBD1	TRBV5-1	many	CASSLQGDTEAFF	TGCGCCAGCAGCTTACAGGGGGACACTGAAGCTTTCTTT
TRBJ2-5	TRBD2	TRBV19	many	CASSPSGTSGGQETQYF	TGTGCCAGTAGTCCCTCCGGGACTAGCGGGGGTCAAGAGACCCAGTACTTC
TRBJ1-1	NA	TRBV20-1	few	CSATLSGLLGTEAFF	TGCAGTGCTACACTCTCAGGGCTCCTGGGCACTGAAGCTTTCTTT